The 23 T cell receptor beta chains listed next were all sequenced from one sample in a study of CD8 T cells in ankylosing spondylitis (dated by TCRdb to the late 2010s). Library preparation employed 5' RACE. The run used an Illumina HiSeq 2500. Using fastp trimming at Q25 and MiXCR clonotype assembly, TCRdb reanalyzed the public sequencing data and kept in-frame beta chains. A single entry per CDR3 protein holds the most common genes and DNA from its merged rows. In all, the sample holds several thousand distinct CDR3 sequences, and 8.2% of those were seen once. The ten biggest clones cover approximately 22% of the sample. Sequencing input: blood, either unsorted or a sorted T cell fraction (not recorded which). The receptors originated from a male donor with ankylosing spondylitis or in good health (not recorded which).

This clonotype was observed many times. The chain combines TRBV9 with TRBJ2-1; 7 nucleotides line up with TRBD1. The CDR3 sequence is 15 residues long. Trimming at V came to 4 bases and at J to 3 bases, leaving 7 bases not matched to a gene. CDR1 SGDLS and CDR2 YYNGEE come from the germline V gene. Here the CDR3 DNA reads TGTGCCAGCAGCCTGCAGGGACAGATCTACAATGAGCAGTTCTTC. Translation: CASSLQGQIYNEQFF.

V usage is TRBV9 and J usage is TRBJ2-2; 7 bases are shared with TRBD2. V gave up 0 bases and J gave up 4 bases; unmatched junction bases: 6. Germline assignment: CDR1 SGDLS and CDR2 YYNGEE. This CDR3 spans 16 amino acids. CDR3 sequence: CASSVDWRESTGELFF. CDR3 coding DNA: TGTGCCAGCAGCGTAGATTGGCGGGAGAGCACCGGGGAGCTGTTTTTT.

This clonotype was observed many times. The CDR3 sequence: CASSVALAASYNEQFF. CDR3 in DNA: TGTGCCAGCAGCGTAGCTCTGGCAGCCTCCTACAATGAGCAGTTCTTC. The rearrangement uses TRBV9 and TRBJ2-1; D ambiguous. V was pared by 0 bases and J by 0 bases, with 10 bases between. This CDR3 spans 16 amino acids. In germline, CDR1 is SGDLS, CDR2 YYNGEE.

This clonotype was counted a few times. Here the CDR3 reads CASSGGRPQETQYF. The CDR3 DNA follows: TGTGCCAGCAGCGGCGGGAGACCCCAAGAGACCCAGTACTTC. The V call is TRBV9, the J call TRBJ2-5, with 7 positions matching TRBD2. The V gene's germline CDR1 is SGDLS and CDR2 YYNGEE. V was pared by 3 bases and J by 1 base, with 3 bases of the junction left unmatched. The CDR3 extends over 14 amino acids.

At least ten counts were recorded for this clonotype. The chain combines TRBV9 with TRBJ2-1; D unclear. The length of the CDR3 is 12 residues. V shed 0 bases and J shed 11 bases, with 9 bases lying between them. Germline V lookup: CDR1 SGDLS, CDR2 YYNGEE. CDR3 sequence reads: CASSVDESQQFF. DNA of the CDR3: TGTGCCAGCAGCGTAGATGAGTCCCAGCAGTTCTTC.

At least ten counts were recorded for this clonotype. CDR3 coding DNA: TGTGCCAGCAGCGTATCCAAGGGTTTTCGCGGCTACACCTTC. It codes for CASSVSKGFRGYTF. The genes are TRBV9 and TRBJ1-2; D unresolved. The CDR3 covers 14 residues. Trimming cost V 1 base and J 8 bases, with 15 bases left between them. Germline loops: CDR1 SGDLS, CDR2 YYNGEE. Filled out from reference TRBV9 and TRBJ1-2, the complete variable domain reads DSGVTQTPKHLITATGQRVTLRCSPRSGDLSVYWYQQSLDQGLQFLIQYYNGEERAKGNILERFSAQQFPDLHSELNLSSLELGDSALYFCASSVSKGFRGYTFGSGTRLTVV.

The chain has TRBV9 and TRBJ2-5, with D unresolved. Between the trimmed V and J ends, which lost 3 bases and 5 bases, there was a span of 14 bases. This CDR3 region has 14 residues. Germline loops: CDR1 SGDLS, CDR2 YYNGEE. For the CDR3, the DNA is TGTGCCAGCAGCGACCGCCCCGGGCGGGAGACCCAGTACTTC. It is translated as CASSDRPGRETQYF.

This clonotype has ten or more counts. The V call is TRBV9, the J call TRBJ1-1; possibly TRBD1 for D (6 bases). Trimming took off 0 bases at V and 3 bases at J, with 12 bases between the two ends. Per the germline V gene, CDR1 is SGDLS and CDR2 is YYNGEE. There are 15 residues in the CDR3. In DNA form, the CDR3 reads TGTGCCAGCAGCGTAGGCAGGGGCGGGGACACTGAAGCTTTCTTT. Amino acids: CASSVGRGGDTEAFF.

Within the sample, this clonotype is medium-sized. V gene TRBV9 combines with J gene TRBJ2-1, with D possibly TRBD2 on 5 matching bases. Trimming pared 4 bases from V and 4 bases from J, leaving 9 bases between. The V gene's germline CDR1 is SGDLS and CDR2 YYNGEE. The CDR3 has 13 residues. CDR3 DNA: TGTGCCAGCAGCCCGGGAATTTACAATGAGCAGTTCTTC. Encoded protein: CASSPGIYNEQFF.

The sample holds many counts of this clonotype. CDR3 sequence reads: CASSEEDRFTDTQYF. As DNA, the CDR3 is TGTGCCAGCAGCGAGGAGGACAGATTCACAGATACGCAGTATTTT. V usage is TRBV9 and J usage is TRBJ2-3, with D possibly TRBD1 on 6 matching bases. CDR1 SGDLS and CDR2 YYNGEE come from the germline V gene. CDR3 size: 15 residues. Trimming removed 3 bases from V and 2 bases from J, with 13 bases in between.

At least ten counts were recorded for this clonotype. V and J are TRBV9 and TRBJ2-3, with 9 bases identical to TRBD2. The CDR3 contains 16 residues. V gave up 0 bases and J gave up 6 bases; unmatched junction bases: 8. From germline, CDR1 is SGDLS and CDR2 YYNGEE. The CDR3 protein is CASSVEGGGALDTQYF. The CDR3 DNA sequence: TGTGCCAGCAGCGTAGAGGGCGGGGGGGCCTTGGATACGCAGTATTTT. The variable domain in full, completed from reference TRBV9 and TRBJ2-3, reads DSGVTQTPKHLITATGQRVTLRCSPRSGDLSVYWYQQSLDQGLQFLIQYYNGEERAKGNILERFSAQQFPDLHSELNLSSLELGDSALYFCASSVEGGGALDTQYFGPGTRLTVL.

As regards this clonotype: Possible read error: a much larger clone is one base away. The chain has TRBV9 and TRBJ1-2; D gene unclear. The CDR3 sequence is 15 residues long. V was shortened by 0 bases and J by 3 bases, with 12 bases between the two germline ends. CDR1 is SGDLS and CDR2 is YYNGEE in the germline V gene. Here the CDR3 reads CASSVGRRGDYGYTF. The CDR3 DNA is TGTGCCAGCAGCGTAGGGAGGCGGGGTGACTATGGCTACACCTTC.

This clonotype is labeled medium-sized (0.01 to 0.1%). The gene calls are TRBV9 and TRBJ1-2; D gene uncertain. Germline V gene data show CDR1 as SGDLS and CDR2 as YYNGEE. This CDR3 contains 12 residues. V lost 5 bases to trimming and J lost 1 base, with 6 bases between them. The CDR3 DNA sequence: TGTGCCAGCAGGTGCAGTAACTATGGCTACACCTTC. The encoded protein is CASRCSNYGYTF. The whole variable domain, remainder taken from reference TRBV9 and TRBJ1-2, is DSGVTQTPKHLITATGQRVTLRCSPRSGDLSVYWYQQSLDQGLQFLIQYYNGEERAKGNILERFSAQQFPDLHSELNLSSLELGDSALYFCASRCSNYGYTFGSGTRLTVV.

This clonotype was seen a few times. The chain links TRBV9 to TRBJ1-2, with 7 bases identical to TRBD1. CDR3 length equals 15 residues. The J segment lost 3 bases and the V segment lost 5 bases, leaving 10 bases of the junction unmatched. CDR1 is SGDLS and CDR2 is YYNGEE in the germline V gene. Here the CDR3 DNA reads TGTGCCAGCAGTGGGGAGGGGGCGAAGGACTATGGCTACACCTTC. Amino acid sequence: CASSGEGAKDYGYTF.

Turning to this clonotype: An end of the junction differs from the germline gene, which may be a read error. The chain has TRBV9 and TRBJ2-1; D might be TRBD2 (6 bases). CDR3 length equals 15 residues. Germline-derived CDR1 and CDR2 are SGDLS and YYNGEE. The CDR3: CASNVEGSGYNEQLF. The CDR3 DNA follows: TGTGCCAGCAACGTAGAGGGTAGCGGCTACAATGAGCAGCTCTTC.

This clonotype was detected ten times or more. The genes are TRBV9 and TRBJ2-1; D gene uncertain. Germline CDR1 is SGDLS and CDR2 is YYNGEE. Trimming left V 4 bases short and J 0 bases short, with 17 bases between. This CDR3 is 17 amino acids long. The DNA of the CDR3 is TGTGCCAGCAGCCACCCCATCGGTTCGGGCTCCTACAATGAGCAGTTCTTC. This codes for CASSHPIGSGSYNEQFF.

This clonotype was picked up many times. V is TRBV9 and J is TRBJ2-2, with TRBD2 as a possible D gene (5 bases). Germline V CDR1 and CDR2: SGDLS, YYNGEE. V lost 2 bases to trimming and J lost 7 bases, with 12 bases between them. This CDR3 spans 14 amino acids. The CDR3 spells CASSVAGSGGELFF. The CDR3 nucleotides are TGTGCCAGCAGCGTCGCGGGTTCCGGCGGGGAGCTGTTTTTT.

The chain employs TRBV9 and TRBJ1-3, with D tentatively TRBD1 (6 bases). The CDR3 is 15 amino acids. Germline V gene lookup returns CDR1 SGDLS and CDR2 YYNGEE. The germline V and J ends were trimmed by 4 bases and 0 bases, with 11 bases remaining between them. CDR3 in DNA: TGTGCCAGCAGCCCCTCGGACAGCTCTGGAAACACCATATATTTT. Translated, it gives CASSPSDSSGNTIYF.

This clonotype was seen ten or more times. CDR3 sequence (DNA): TGTGCCAGCAGCCCCCGACTAGCGGGGGCCTCTGGGGCCAACGTCCTGACTTTC. Its translation is CASSPRLAGASGANVLTF. This chain links TRBV9 with TRBJ2-6; 12 nucleotides match TRBD2. This CDR3 is 18 amino acids long. The V and J ends lost 4 bases and 0 bases, in that order; junction bases with no gene match: 5. Germline CDR1 reads SGDLS; CDR2 reads YYNGEE.

The chain has TRBV9 and TRBJ2-1; D is possibly TRBD2 (5 bases). The CDR3 length is 15 residues. Trimming cost V 6 bases and J 0 bases, with 13 bases left between them. Germline CDR1 and CDR2: SGDLS and YYNGEE. The CDR3 region has the DNA TGTGCCAGCACCCCGGGTGGGAGCTCCTACAATGAGCAGTTCTTC. Its translation is CASTPGGSSYNEQFF.

At least ten counts were recorded for this clonotype. This chain links TRBV9 with TRBJ2-3; D gene unclear. Germline V CDR1 and CDR2: SGDLS, YYNGEE. Trimming pared 0 bases from V and 6 bases from J, leaving 17 bases between. This CDR3 spans 16 amino acids. The CDR3 sequence is CASSVGASSWSDTQYF. CDR3 in DNA: TGTGCCAGCAGCGTAGGGGCGTCGTCTTGGTCGGATACGCAGTATTTT.

By share of the sample, this clonotype is medium-sized. The J gene is TRBJ2-3, the V gene TRBV9; 7 nucleotides line up with TRBD1. V lost 3 bases to trimming and J lost 0 bases; unmatched junction nucleotides: 1. The CDR3 sequence is 14 residues long. Per the germline V gene, CDR1 is SGDLS and CDR2 is YYNGEE. The CDR3 nucleotides read TGTGCCAGCAGCGGACAGGGCAGCACAGATACGCAGTATTTT. Translated: CASSGQGSTDTQYF.

This clonotype has just a few counts. A much bigger clone sits one base away, suggesting this may be a read error. This sequence joins TRBV9 and TRBJ2-3; D uncertain. CDR3 length: 12 residues. V lost 0 bases and J lost 4, with 3 bases in between. Germline CDR1 and CDR2: SGDLS and YYNGEE. CDR3: CASSVDPDTQYF. As DNA, the CDR3 is TGTGCCAGCAGCGTAGACCCAGATACGCAGTATTTT.